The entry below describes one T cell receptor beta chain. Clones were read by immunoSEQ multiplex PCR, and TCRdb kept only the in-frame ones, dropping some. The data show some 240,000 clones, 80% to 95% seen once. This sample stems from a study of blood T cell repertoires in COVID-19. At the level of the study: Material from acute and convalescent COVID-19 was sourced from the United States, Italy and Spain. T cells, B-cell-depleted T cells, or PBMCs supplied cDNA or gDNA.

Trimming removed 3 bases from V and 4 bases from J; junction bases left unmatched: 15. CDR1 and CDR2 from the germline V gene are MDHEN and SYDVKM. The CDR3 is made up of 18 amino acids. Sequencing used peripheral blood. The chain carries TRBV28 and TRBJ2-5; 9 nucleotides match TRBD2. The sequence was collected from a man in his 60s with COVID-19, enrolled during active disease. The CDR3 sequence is CASSFDRMAGGPGETQYF. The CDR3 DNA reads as TGTGCCAGCAGTTTTGATAGAATGGCGGGAGGGCCGGGAGAGACCCAGTACTTC. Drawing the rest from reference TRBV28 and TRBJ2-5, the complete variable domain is DVKVTQSSRYLVKRTGEKVFLECVQDMDHENMFWYRQDPGLGLRLIYFSYDVKMKEKGDIPEGYSVSREKKERFSLILESASTNQTSMYLCASSFDRMAGGPGETQYFGPGTRLLVL.